Listed here are 15 T cell receptor beta chains from one sample, sequenced in a study of blood T cell repertoires in COVID-19 (dated by TCRdb to the early 2020s). The library was obtained by the immunoSEQ multiplex PCR assay. TCRdb mirrors the immuneACCESS table, restricted to in-frame sequences. Some clones are absent from its copies; in checked studies, under half trace to an unresolved V gene, and the reason for the others is unknown. In all, the sample holds over 35,000 clones, and over 75% of those were seen once. The ten largest clones capture under 8% of the sample. The sequencing input was peripheral blood. These receptor sequences come from a man in his forties or fifties with acute or convalescent COVID-19.

This clone was seen just once. The V call is TRBV5-1, the J call TRBJ2-3; D is ambiguous. The CDR3 consists of 13 residues. Trimming pared 6 bases from V and 2 bases from J, leaving 10 bases between. Per the germline V gene, CDR1 is SGHRS and CDR2 is YFSETQ. The CDR3, as DNA: TGCGCCAGCACCGGAGCCAACACAGATACGCAGTATTTT. As protein: CASTGANTDTQYF.

This chain uses TRBV6-1 with TRBJ1-2, with a possible D match to TRBD1 (5 bases). The CDR3 is made up of 16 amino acids. The germline V and J ends were trimmed by 2 bases and 0 bases, with 13 bases remaining between them. CDR1 MNHNS and CDR2 SASEGT come from the germline V gene. CDR3 DNA: TGTGCCAGCAGTGAATTCCAGGGCCGAGCTAACTATGGCTACACCTTC. It encodes CASSEFQGRANYGYTF.

The chain has TRBV11-2 and TRBJ1-1; 9 bases are a match to TRBD1. The germline V gene has CDR1 SGHAT and CDR2 FQNNGV. This CDR3 region has 18 residues. With V trimmed by 4 bases and J by 2 bases, 14 bases remained unmatched. CDR3 residues: CASSSRDRVKAPNTEAFF. CDR3 sequence (DNA): TGTGCCAGCAGCTCCCGGGACAGGGTGAAAGCCCCAAACACTGAAGCTTTCTTT.

The chain combines TRBV24-1 with TRBJ2-7; TRBD1 is a possible D gene (6 bases). The CDR3 runs to 14 residues. Trimming left V 8 bases short and J 3 bases short, with 16 bases between. The V gene's germline CDR1 is KGHDR and CDR2 SFDVKD. CDR3 sequence: CATIRQVEFYEQYF. The CDR3, as DNA: TGTGCCACCATCAGACAGGTGGAATTCTACGAGCAGTACTTC.

The chain couples TRBV7-9 to TRBJ1-3, with D perhaps matching TRBD1 (6 bases). Germline CDR1 is SEHNR and CDR2 is FQNEAQ (reference sequence). CDR3 length equals 14 residues. Trimming pared 5 bases from V and 9 bases from J, leaving 17 bases between. The CDR3 region is CASSQGTSGGTIYF. In DNA form, the CDR3 reads TGTGCCAGCAGCCAAGGGACATCCGGAGGCACCATATATTTT. Complete variable domain (other parts from reference TRBV7-9 and TRBJ1-3): DTGVSQNPRHKITKRGQNVTFRCDPISEHNRLYWYRQTLGQGPEFLTYFQNEAQLEKSRLLSDRFSAERPKGSFSTLEIQRTEQGDSAMYLCASSQGTSGGTIYFGEGSWLTVV.

The chain couples TRBV5-1 to TRBJ2-7, with TRBD2 matching 8 bases. V shed 3 bases and J 2 bases; nucleotides not matched to a gene: 10. Germline V CDR1 and CDR2: SGHRS, YFSETQ. The CDR3 spans 16 residues. Here the CDR3 DNA reads TGCGCCAGCAGCTCCCTGGGAGCGGGGGCCGCCTACGAGCAGTACTTC. It encodes CASSSLGAGAAYEQYF.

The gene calls are TRBV7-9 and TRBJ2-2; 8 nucleotides match TRBD1. Trimming removed 5 bases from V and 6 bases from J; junction bases left unmatched: 5. The length of the CDR3 is 14 residues. CDR1 and CDR2 from the germline V gene are SEHNR and FQNEAQ (reference sequence). The DNA for the CDR3 is TGTGCCAGCAGCGGGGACAGGCGTCCCGGGGAGCTGTTTTTT. Translating gives CASSGDRRPGELFF.

V and J are TRBV4-3 and TRBJ1-3; no clear D. CDR1 is LGHNA, CDR2 YSLEER, per germline. Trimming took off 1 base at V and 3 bases at J, with 16 bases between the two ends. The CDR3 extends over 17 amino acids. The CDR3 spells CASSQGAGRLDGNTIYF. The DNA for the CDR3 is TGCGCCAGCAGCCAAGGTGCAGGCCGGTTGGATGGAAACACCATATATTTT.

For this clone: Other nucleotide sequences in the sample specify the same CDR3. The rearrangement links TRBV9 to TRBJ1-2, with TRBD1 matching over 7 bases. The CDR3 contains 13 residues. V lost 2 bases, J lost 2 bases, and 0 bases stayed unmatched. From germline, CDR1 is SGDLS and CDR2 YYNGEE. Here the CDR3 reads CASSVDRNYGYTF. In DNA, the CDR3 is TGTGCCAGCAGCGTGGACAGGAACTATGGCTACACCTTC.

This sequence joins TRBV7-3 and TRBJ1-6; D might be TRBD1 (6 bases). This CDR3 spans 13 amino acids. In germline, CDR1 is SGHTA, CDR2 FQGTGA. Trimming took 1 base from V and 10 from J, leaving 8 bases between them. The CDR3 reads CASSLKGESPLHF. The DNA of the CDR3 is TGTGCCAGCAGCTTAAAGGGGGAATCACCCCTCCACTTT. Using reference TRBV7-3 and TRBJ1-6 for the parts outside the CDR3, the full variable domain is GAGVSQTPSNKVTEKGKYVELRCDPISGHTALYWYRQSLGQGPEFLIYFQGTGAADDSGLPNDRFFAVRPEGSVSTLKIQRTERGDSAVYLCASSLKGESPLHFGNGTRLTVT.

This chain's CDR3 is CASSADPLGSTEAFF. In DNA, the CDR3 is TGCGCCAGCAGCGCGGACCCCCTAGGGAGCACTGAAGCTTTCTTT. This chain links TRBV5-1 with TRBJ1-1; D is uncertain. The CDR3 consists of 15 residues. Germline CDR1 reads SGHRS; CDR2 reads YFSETQ. With 4 bases removed from V and 4 bases from J, the gap between germline ends came to 17 bases.

This clone was counted a single time. The V gene is TRBV20-1, the J gene TRBJ1-2; D unclear. Germline assignment: CDR1 DFQATT and CDR2 SNEGSKA (reference sequence). The CDR3 has 11 amino acids. Trimming took off 5 bases at V and 4 bases at J, with 8 bases between the two ends. The CDR3 loop reads CSAPVPYGYTF. The CDR3 region has the DNA TGCAGTGCTCCGGTCCCCTATGGCTACACCTTC.

The chain links TRBV5-1 to TRBJ1-1, with D perhaps TRBD1 (5 bases). The germline V gene encodes CDR1 SGHRS and CDR2 YFSETQ. V was clipped by 2 bases and J by 1 base, with 12 bases between them. This CDR3 comprises 15 residues. The CDR3 reads CASSFKGRENTEAFF. For the CDR3, the DNA is TGCGCCAGCAGCTTTAAGGGGCGGGAGAACACTGAAGCTTTCTTT.

This sequence joins TRBV10-3 and TRBJ1-2; D gene unclear. With 2 bases removed from V and 3 bases from J, the gap between germline ends came to 13 bases. The CDR3 runs to 15 residues. In germline, CDR1 is ENHRY, CDR2 SYGVKD. The CDR3 here is CAISEISGSDYGYTF. The CDR3 DNA follows: TGTGCCATCAGTGAGATTTCCGGGAGTGACTATGGCTACACCTTC.

The V gene is TRBV5-1, the J gene TRBJ2-7, with 7 bases aligning to TRBD2. The CDR3 consists of 13 residues. J was trimmed by 4 bases and V by 3 bases; bases with no gene match: 4. In germline, CDR1 is SGHRS, CDR2 YFSETQ. CDR3 amino acids: CASSWGGEYEQYF. The CDR3 DNA reads TGCGCCAGCAGCTGGGGAGGGGAGTACGAGCAGTACTTC.